This T cell receptor (beta chain) was profiled in a study of T cells expressing NK-cell markers. Study details: The authors sequenced eight donors, of whom seven were HCMV-seropositive and one was seronegative.

This CDR3 has 16 residues. Germline V gene data show CDR1 as KGHSH and CDR2 as LQKENI. Study-wide points: There were a handful of donors in whom these clonotypes also led the CD3+CD56-NKG2C+ fraction. Dominant NKG2C+ clonotypes were found to form about 1.0-7.5% of CD8+ T cells in a handful of donors.

The TCR beta cDNA came from 5'RACE template switching with UMIs. TCRdb reprocessed the 5' RACE reads and reports one entry per CDR3 protein, with no DNA. This table lists roughly 450,000 distinct CDR3 sequences. Details on this clonotype: The antigen is undetermined.

Sequencing input: blood T cells: a sorted CD56 or NKG2C T cell subset, CD4+ or CD8+ T cells, or bulk PBMC T cells (not recorded which). This sequence was found in a woman aged 50 to 60 in good health. The J gene is TRBJ1-3, the V gene TRBV18. The CDR3 sequence: CASSPPGAFSGNTIYF.